This T cell receptor beta chain was captured by sequencing in a study of beta chain features in type 1 diabetes. Study-wide findings and caveats: VDJ junctions sequenced from type 1 diabetes patients showed fewer insertions and more deletions. It was not settled here whether HLA type affects TCRB rearrangement. For patients and controls alike, PCR might favor shorter templates to the same degree.

Remarks on this clone: Its antigen is unidentified.

The isolated RNA, all of it, was reverse transcribed, so expressed TCRB transcripts were what got sequenced. Assay used: immunoSEQ multiplex PCR; TCRdb lists only in-frame clones, some missing. The table lists approximately 330,000 clones, about 10% of them singletons, with under 0.02% in the top ten. Per germline, CDR1 MDHEN and CDR2 SYDVKM. The CDR3 sequence is 15 residues long. V lost 5 bases and J 1 base, leaving 12 bases between the germline ends. CD4+ naive, central memory, regulatory and stem cell-like memory cells were sorted via CD45RO/CCR7/CD25/CD127/CD95/CD27. The V and J genes are TRBV28 and TRBJ1-5; D is perhaps TRBD1 (5 bases). The source of this sequence is a woman aged 25 to 39 in good health. Sequenced input: naive CD4+ T cells from blood. CDR3 loop: CASSPPNRSNQPQHF. CDR3 coding DNA: TGTGCCAGCAGTCCCCCCAACAGGAGCAATCAGCCCCAGCATTTT.